This T cell receptor (beta chain) was sequenced during a study of cytomegalovirus exposure and HLA in healthy donors. The wider study: A data release that came early held approximately 92 million unique TCRs from HLA-typed donors. The study's findings and limits: Presence/absence analyses assumed roughly uniform sequencing depth across donors, which may not hold.

PCR involved 60 Vbeta and 13 Jbeta primers. Sequenced by immunoSEQ multiplex PCR; TCRdb stores in-frame clones only, minus some. The repertoire consists of roughly 130,000 clones, with 70% to 85% occurring once and the leading ten covering roughly 2.6%. The CDR3 is 14 amino acids. Trimming left V 7 bases short and J 1 base short, with 13 bases between. From germline, CDR1 is MNHNY and CDR2 SVGAGI (reference sequence). As for this clone: Its antigen remains unidentified.

Sequencing input: PBMCs. The TCR was taken from a man between 50 and 59 years old in good health and CMV-seronegative. The chain has TRBV6-6 and TRBJ1-1; possibly TRBD1 for D (5 bases). CDR3 DNA sequence: TGTGCCAGCATAAAGGGGAGGGAGAACACTGAAGCTTTCTTT. Its protein is CASIKGRENTEAFF.